A selection of T cell receptor beta chains follows, all from one sample in a study of T cells in Graves' hyperthyroidism and ophthalmopathy. TCRdb independently ran MiXCR on the multiplex PCR reads; one entry per CDR3 protein. Among roughly 570,000 distinct CDR3 sequences, around 46% were seen once, and the ten largest hold about 8.3%. The sample consisted of peripheral blood or thyroid tissue (not recorded which). The source is a young woman with Graves' hyperthyroidism. CDR3s include the opening cysteine and the closing phenylalanine or tryptophan. The D gene is left open where the match is weak. Expanded clones are given a class, and other clones once, few, many or no size at all.

DNA: TGTGCCATCAGGAACAGGGCCAACGTCCTGACCTTC
CDR3: CAIRNRANVLTF
D: NA
size: NA
V: TRBV10-3
J: TRBJ2-6
length: 12

DNA: TGTGCCAGCACCCCTGCGGGGTCCTCCTACGAGCAGTACTTC
CDR3: CASTPAGSSYEQYF
D: NA
size: many
V: TRBV7-9
J: TRBJ2-7
length: 14

DNA: TGCAGTGCTGTCAGGGGGCCGGACCAGCCCCAGCATTTT
CDR3: CSAVRGPDQPQHF
D: TRBD1
size: NA
V: TRBV20-1
J: TRBJ1-5
length: 13

DNA: TGTGCTGCGAGCGCGGGGGTGGGAGAAAAACTGTTTTTT
CDR3: CAASAGVGEKLFF
D: NA
size: NA
V: TRBV25-1
J: TRBJ1-4
length: 13

DNA: TGTGCCAGCAGCGGCAGGGGGCCGCGGGAGACCCAGTACTTC
CDR3: CASSGRGPRETQYF
D: TRBD1
size: many
V: TRBV7-7
J: TRBJ2-5
length: 14

DNA: TGTGCCAGCAGTCCCCCGACGGGACTACAAGAGACCCAGTACTTC
CDR3: CASSPPTGLQETQYF
D: TRBD2
size: many
V: TRBV12-3/TRBV12-4
J: TRBJ2-5
length: 15

DNA: TGTGCCAGCGCGTTGGCAGCGACCTACGAGCAGTACTTC
CDR3: CASALAATYEQYF
D: NA
size: many
V: TRBV27
J: TRBJ2-7
length: 13

DNA: TGCAGTGCTAGAGGGGAACGGGCGAACACTGAAGCTTTCTTT
CDR3: CSARGERANTEAFF
D: NA
size: few
V: TRBV20-1
J: TRBJ1-1
length: 14

DNA: TGTGCCACCAGTGATCCCCCGGGACAGGGAATAGAAAAACTGTTTTTT
CDR3: CATSDPPGQGIEKLFF
D: TRBD1
size: many
V: TRBV24-1
J: TRBJ1-4
length: 16

DNA: TGTGCCAGCAGCTTAGTACAGGGGGTGAACACTGAAGCTTTCTTT
CDR3: CASSLVQGVNTEAFF
D: TRBD1
size: many
V: TRBV11-2
J: TRBJ1-1
length: 15

DNA: TGCGCCAGCAGCTGGAGGGGAGGGATATACGAGCTGTTTTTT
CDR3: CASSWRGGIYELFF
D: TRBD2
size: NA
V: TRBV5-1
J: TRBJ2-2
length: 14

DNA: TGTGCCAGCAGACAATCCCGGGCAGGGGCCTACGAGCAGTACTTC
CDR3: CASRQSRAGAYEQYF
D: NA
size: many
V: TRBV11-2
J: TRBJ2-7
length: 15

DNA: TGCAGTGCTCCCCCTGGGGGGCGAACCTACGAGCAGTACTTC
CDR3: CSAPPGGRTYEQYF
D: NA
size: NA
V: TRBV20-1
J: TRBJ2-7
length: 14

DNA: TGCAGTGCTAGTGGGACAGGAGGGGATTCACCCCTCCACTTT
CDR3: CSASGTGGDSPLHF
D: TRBD1
size: once
V: TRBV20-1
J: TRBJ1-6
length: 14

DNA: TGTGCCAGCAGCGTGAGGACAGGGGCGAGTACCGGGGAGCTGTTTTTT
CDR3: CASSVRTGASTGELFF
D: TRBD1
size: NA
V: TRBV9
J: TRBJ2-2
length: 16

DNA: TGCAGTGCCACTGGGACACCAAATCAGCCCCAGCATTTT
CDR3: CSATGTPNQPQHF
D: NA
size: few
V: TRBV20-1
J: TRBJ1-5
length: 13

DNA: TGCGCCAGCAGCCAATCAACAGTACAAGAGACCCAGTACTTC
CDR3: CASSQSTVQETQYF
D: NA
size: many
V: TRBV4-1
J: TRBJ2-5
length: 14

DNA: TGTGCCAGCTCACCACGGACAGTCTATAATTCACCCCTCCACTTT
CDR3: CASSPRTVYNSPLHF
D: NA
size: NA
V: TRBV18
J: TRBJ1-6
length: 15

DNA: TGTGCCCCTGGGCTGGTAGCGGGACCCTCAGGCGAGACCCAGTACTTC
CDR3: CAPGLVAGPSGETQYF
D: TRBD2
size: NA
V: TRBV7-9
J: TRBJ2-5
length: 16

DNA: TGTGCCAGCAGCTTAGGTCCAGGGAGTGGCTACACCTTC
CDR3: CASSLGPGSGYTF
D: NA
size: NA
V: TRBV7-2
J: TRBJ1-2
length: 13

DNA: TGTGCCAGCTTCGGAGATCCGGGACAGCCCTACAATGAGCAGTTCTTC
CDR3: CASFGDPGQPYNEQFF
D: TRBD1
size: NA
V: TRBV13
J: TRBJ2-1
length: 16

DNA: TGCAGGGGGAGGACAGGGGGCGTTGATGGCTACACCTTC
CDR3: CRGRTGGVDGYTF
D: TRBD1
size: NA
V: TRBV29-1
J: TRBJ1-2
length: 13

DNA: TGTGCCAGCAGCTTAGGACTAGCGGGACTCCACGAGCAGTACTTC
CDR3: CASSLGLAGLHEQYF
D: TRBD2
size: NA
V: TRBV7-8
J: TRBJ2-7
length: 15

DNA: TGTGCCAGCAGCCTCCGACTAGCGGGGACCTACGAGCAGTACTTC
CDR3: CASSLRLAGTYEQYF
D: TRBD2
size: many
V: TRBV13
J: TRBJ2-7
length: 15

DNA: TGTGCCAGCAGCCCTTGGGACAGGGGTGGGGCTTTCTTT
CDR3: CASSPWDRGGAFF
D: TRBD1
size: once
V: TRBV11-3
J: TRBJ1-1
length: 13

DNA: TGTGCCAGCAGCCAAGATGCCAGGGGGTTTTCCGACGAGCAGTACTTC
CDR3: CASSQDARGFSDEQYF
D: TRBD1
size: many
V: TRBV3-1
J: TRBJ2-7
length: 16